The 17 T cell receptor beta chains presented below share a single source sample, sequenced in a study of blood T cell repertoires in COVID-19. The protocol was immunoSEQ multiplex PCR, while the TCRdb copy is restricted to in-frame clones and leaves out a portion. This table holds 500,000 or so clones, about 90% found once. The sequencing sample was made of PBMCs or T cells enriched from blood (not recorded which). The source of these receptors is a woman between 18 and 29 years old who had recovered from COVID-19.

V usage is TRBV12-3 or TRBV12-4 and J usage is TRBJ1-2, with no clear D. Trimming stripped 1 base from V and 7 bases from J, with 7 bases between. The length of the CDR3 is 12 residues. CDR3 in amino acids: CASSLDRTGYTF. CDR3 bases: TGTGCCAGCAGTTTAGACAGAACTGGCTACACCTTC.

V and J are TRBV7-2 and TRBJ1-1; TRBD1 agrees at 7 bases. V lost 4 bases to trimming and J lost 0 bases; unmatched junction nucleotides: 14. This CDR3 contains 18 residues. Germline lookup yields CDR1 SGHTA and CDR2 FQGNSA. CDR3 nucleotides: TGTGCCAGCAGCTCGCCTCCGGGACAGTCAATCATGAACACTGAAGCTTTCTTT. Translation gives CASSSPPGQSIMNTEAFF.

This clone was detected a few times. The CDR3 DNA reads as TGTGCCAGCCGCTCGTCCGGGGAGACCCAGTACTTC. Translation: CASRSSGETQYF. The V call is TRBV2, the J call TRBJ2-5; no firm D call. The CDR3 length is 12 residues. V was trimmed by 8 bases and J by 5 bases, leaving 12 bases between them. CDR1 is SNHLY and CDR2 is FYNNEI in the germline V gene.

The V gene is TRBV12-3 or TRBV12-4, the J gene TRBJ1-2, with D unresolved. V lost 2 bases to trimming and J lost 1 base, with 2 bases between them. CDR3 size: 12 residues. The CDR3 coding sequence is TGTGCCAGCAGTTTACATAACTATGGCTACACCTTC. It is translated as CASSLHNYGYTF.

In its sample, this clone was seen once. J is TRBJ1-6 and V is TRBV7-8; D perhaps matches TRBD1 (5 bases). V gave up 3 bases and J gave up 10 bases, with 10 bases separating them. The CDR3 sequence is 13 residues long. Germline CDR1 reads SGHVS; CDR2 reads FQNEAQ. The CDR3, as DNA: TGTGCCAGCAGCTTCTTCGGGGGGTCACCCCTCCACTTT. Its protein product is CASSFFGGSPLHF.

This rearrangement joins TRBV4-2 to TRBJ2-1; weak D call: TRBD2 (5 bases). Germline V gene lookup returns CDR1 LGHNA and CDR2 YNFKEQ. This CDR3 has 16 amino acids. Trimming stripped 0 bases from V and 4 bases from J, with 13 bases between. The CDR3 loop reads CASSQDLGAAYNEQFF. The CDR3 DNA is TGTGCCAGCAGCCAAGATTTAGGAGCGGCTTACAATGAGCAGTTCTTC.

The V and J genes are TRBV12-5 and TRBJ2-5; 13 bases are shared with TRBD2. The CDR3 totals 18 residues. V trimming: 1 base; J trimming: 5 bases; junction bases outside the gene matches: 10. In germline, CDR1 is LGHNT, CDR2 FRNRAP. This chain's CDR3 is CASGLARTSGGVEETQYF. DNA of the CDR3: TGTGCTAGTGGTTTGGCCCGAACTAGCGGGGGGGTAGAGGAGACCCAGTACTTC.

The chain couples TRBV10-3 to TRBJ1-6; D unclear. The V end lost 2 bases, the J end lost 3 bases, and 11 bases lay between the germline ends. The CDR3 is 16 residues long. CDR1 ENHRY and CDR2 SYGVKD come from the germline V gene. This CDR3 reads CAISEGERLYNSPLHF. DNA of the CDR3: TGTGCCATCAGTGAGGGGGAGAGACTCTATAATTCACCCCTCCACTTT.

The chain joins TRBV10-3 to TRBJ1-4; D is uncertain. CDR3 size: 14 residues. Germline V gene sequence: CDR1 ENHRY, CDR2 SYGVKD. Between the trimmed V and J ends, which lost 4 bases and 5 bases, there was a span of 11 bases. Here the CDR3 DNA reads TGTGCCATCAGTGTAACAGAAACCAATGAAAAACTGTTTTTT. It translates to CAISVTETNEKLFF.

Of note for this clone: This specimen includes other DNA sequences encoding the same CDR3. The rearrangement links TRBV28 to TRBJ1-2; D call uncertain. Per germline, CDR1 MDHEN and CDR2 SYDVKM. Trimming removed 5 bases from V and 2 bases from J, with 3 bases in between. The CDR3 consists of 11 residues. The CDR3 nucleotides read TGTGCCAGCAGTCCGAACTATGGCTACACCTTC. As protein: CASSPNYGYTF.

The table lists this clone with a few counts. The chain links TRBV28 to TRBJ1-1; weak D call: TRBD1 (6 bases). With 4 bases removed from V and 6 bases from J, the gap between germline ends came to 15 bases. The germline CDR1 and CDR2 sequences are MDHEN and SYDVKM. The CDR3 spans 14 residues. CDR3 residues: CASSSERTDSEAFF. Written as DNA, the CDR3 is TGTGCCAGCAGTTCCGAACGGACAGATTCTGAAGCTTTCTTT.

Concerning this clone: The sample contains more than one DNA sequence encoding this CDR3. The V call is TRBV13, the J call TRBJ1-1; D may be TRBD1 (5 bases). The CDR3 runs 14 residues. V shed 5 bases and J shed 5 bases, with 15 bases lying between them. CDR1 and CDR2 (germline): PRHDT, FYEKMQ (reference sequence). The CDR3 spells CASSPRQGETEAFF. DNA for the CDR3: TGTGCCAGCAGCCCCCGGCAGGGCGAAACTGAAGCTTTCTTT.

This chain connects TRBV28 to TRBJ1-2; D is possibly TRBD1 (6 bases). V lost 6 bases to trimming and J lost 4 bases, with 12 bases between them. This CDR3 region has 13 residues. From germline, CDR1 is MDHEN and CDR2 SYDVKM. For the CDR3, the DNA is TGTGCCAGCAGGGGGACATACTTCTATGGCTACACCTTC. Translating gives CASRGTYFYGYTF.

The genes are TRBV7-6 and TRBJ1-6; no clear D. Trimming pared 3 bases from V and 6 bases from J, leaving 6 bases between. Germline V gene sequence: CDR1 SGHVS, CDR2 FNYEAQ. This CDR3 is 13 amino acids long. CDR3 bases: TGTGCCAGCAGCTTTAGTACTAATTCACCCCTCCACTTT. Protein: CASSFSTNSPLHF.

CDR3 nucleotides: TGTGCCAGCAGGAGGGACAGGGGTGACACCGGGGAGCTGTTTTTT. Translated, it gives CASRRDRGDTGELFF. The V gene is TRBV6-6, the J gene TRBJ2-2, with TRBD1 matching 10 bases. V was pared by 6 bases and J by 3 bases, with 4 bases of the junction left unmatched. Germline V CDR1 and CDR2: MNHNY, SVGAGI (reference sequence). This CDR3 region has 15 residues.

This rearrangement joins TRBV2 to TRBJ1-6; D call uncertain. The CDR3 has 12 amino acids. Trimming pared 3 bases from V and 14 bases from J, leaving 11 bases between. The germline V gene has CDR1 SNHLY and CDR2 FYNNEI. The CDR3 region has the DNA TGTGCCAGCAGTGACGTTTTGTTTTCCCTCCACTTT. Protein: CASSDVLFSLHF.

This clone was detected once. The V and J genes are TRBV5-1 and TRBJ2-3; D gene ambiguous. The CDR3 totals 11 residues. V was pared by 5 bases and J by 3 bases, with 4 bases between. Germline CDR1 is SGHRS and CDR2 is YFSETQ. CDR3 bases: TGCGCCAGCAGTACTACAGATACGCAGTATTTT. Protein: CASSTTDTQYF.